The 30 T cell receptor beta chains reported below all come from one sample, sequenced in a study of shared clonotypes between healthy human individuals. The method was immunoSEQ multiplex PCR; TCRdb's version includes in-frame clones alone and lacks a portion of them. The sample consists of 500,000 or so clones, 95% to 96% of them appearing once. The sample comprised naive CD4+ T cells sorted from blood. Subset noted: CD45RA+ positively selected. These receptors originate from a woman aged 25 to 39 in good health.

CDR3 protein: CASSETYTNYGYTF. CDR3 in DNA: TGTGCCAGCAGTGAAACGTACACCAACTATGGCTACACCTTC. The chain has TRBV6-1 and TRBJ1-2; D not certain. V lost 2 bases and J 2 bases, leaving 9 bases between the germline ends. Germline assignment: CDR1 MNHNS and CDR2 SASEGT. This CDR3 has 14 amino acids.

The chain employs TRBV6-1 and TRBJ2-5; TRBD2 matches 10 bases. This CDR3 has 13 residues. Germline loops: CDR1 MNHNS, CDR2 SASEGT. Trimming at V came to 7 bases and at J to 4 bases, leaving 3 bases not matched to a gene. The CDR3 region has the DNA TGTGCCAGCAAACTAGCGGGAATAGAGACCCAGTACTTC. Amino acids: CASKLAGIETQYF.

The rearrangement links TRBV7-8 to TRBJ2-7; D might be TRBD1 or TRBD2, each matching 6 bases. The CDR3 has 15 amino acids. The V gene's germline CDR1 is SGHVS and CDR2 FQNEAQ. V was clipped by 7 bases and J by 6 bases, with 22 bases between them. CDR3 DNA sequence: TGTGCCAGCACCAAGGAGGGGGTTGGTGTCAGCGAGCAGTACTTC. It is translated as CASTKEGVGVSEQYF.

This clone has only one observation. The gene calls are TRBV9 and TRBJ2-1; no clear D. Trimming removed 1 base at V and 10 bases at J, with 21 bases between. Germline V gene data show CDR1 as SGDLS and CDR2 as YYNGEE. The CDR3 extends over 16 amino acids. The CDR3 reads CASSVHDQMGFLEQFF. CDR3 coding DNA: TGTGCCAGCAGCGTACATGACCAAATGGGGTTCTTGGAGCAGTTCTTC.

This clone was picked up one time. The V and J genes are TRBV18 and TRBJ2-3, with 7 bases aligning to TRBD2. From germline, CDR1 is KGHSH and CDR2 LQKENI. The length of the CDR3 is 15 residues. V trimming: 3 bases; J trimming: 0 bases; junction bases outside the gene matches: 3. The CDR3 region is CASSPRGVSTDTQYF. Written as DNA, the CDR3 is TGTGCCAGCTCACCCCGGGGGGTTAGCACAGATACGCAGTATTTT. The full variable domain, completed using reference TRBV18 and TRBJ2-3, is NAGVMQNPRHLVRRRGQEARLRCSPMKGHSHVYWYRQLPEEGLKFMVYLQKENIIDESGMPKERFSAEFPKEGPSILRIQQVVRGDSAAYFCASSPRGVSTDTQYFGPGTRLTVL.

The chain links TRBV6-6 to TRBJ2-2; the D gene is possibly TRBD2 (5 bases). Trimming removed 6 bases from V and 8 bases from J, with 16 bases in between. This CDR3 comprises 14 residues. Germline CDR1 and CDR2: MNHNY and SVGAGI (reference sequence). The CDR3 spells CASRRGGTPGELFF. The CDR3 coding sequence is TGTGCCAGCAGGCGTGGAGGAACACCGGGGGAGCTGTTTTTT.

The chain uses TRBV27 and TRBJ2-6; 9 bases are a match to TRBD2. The germline gives CDR1 MNHEY, CDR2 SMNVEV (reference sequence). The CDR3 spans 15 residues. After removal of 6 bases from V and 4 bases from J, the junction contained 4 bases not matched to a gene. The CDR3 DNA reads as TGTGCCAGCAGGGCCGGGACTAGCGGGGCCAACGTCCTGACTTTC. It translates to CASRAGTSGANVLTF.

V usage is TRBV28 and J usage is TRBJ1-3; D may be TRBD1 (5 bases). V lost 5 bases and J lost 2, with 10 bases in between. This CDR3 is built from 14 residues. Looked up from germline, CDR1 is MDHEN and CDR2 is SYDVKM. As DNA, the CDR3 is TGTGCCAGCAGTCACGGGGGGGCTGGAAACACCATATATTTT. It codes for CASSHGGAGNTIYF.

The chain has TRBV2 and TRBJ1-1, with no clear D. V was clipped by 5 bases and J by 1 base, with 14 bases between them. Germline V gene lookup returns CDR1 SNHLY and CDR2 FYNNEI. This CDR3 region has 15 residues. The chain's CDR3 is CASSPREATNTEAFF. In DNA form, the CDR3 reads TGTGCCAGCAGTCCTCGGGAGGCAACGAACACTGAAGCTTTCTTT.

This chain connects TRBV6-5 to TRBJ1-2; 7 bases agree with TRBD1. In germline, CDR1 is MNHEY, CDR2 SVGAGI. CDR3 length: 15 amino acids. V shed 2 bases and J 1 base; nucleotides not matched to a gene: 4. DNA for the CDR3: TGTGCCAGCAGTTACGACAGGGACAATAACTATGGCTACACCTTC. It translates to CASSYDRDNNYGYTF.

The CDR3 reads CASSYERSSYEQYF. The CDR3 bases are TGTGCCAGCAGTTATGAGCGGAGCTCCTACGAGCAGTACTTC. This chain links TRBV6-6 with TRBJ2-7; perhaps TRBD2 as D (5 bases). Trimming removed 3 bases from V and 0 bases from J, with 9 bases in between. Germline V gene sequence: CDR1 MNHNY, CDR2 SVGAGI (reference sequence). CDR3 length equals 14 residues.

This chain uses TRBV19 with TRBJ1-3; no definite D call. This CDR3 region has 15 residues. The germline V gene encodes CDR1 LNHDA and CDR2 SQIVND (reference sequence). Trimming took off 1 base at V and 2 bases at J, with 9 bases between the two ends. The CDR3 region has the DNA TGTGCCAGTAGTATAGGCGATTCTGCTGGAAACACCATATATTTT. It translates to CASSIGDSAGNTIYF.

The rearrangement uses TRBV28 and TRBJ2-7; D ambiguous. V was pared by 6 bases and J by 0 bases, with 15 bases between. Germline V gives CDR1 MDHEN, CDR2 SYDVKM. The CDR3 length is 15 residues. As DNA, the CDR3 is TGTGCCAGCAGCGGTCCGACCGGAATCTCCTACGAGCAGTACTTC. Translation gives CASSGPTGISYEQYF.

This chain links TRBV28 with TRBJ2-3; weak D call: TRBD1 (5 bases). Germline values: CDR1 MDHEN, CDR2 SYDVKM. The CDR3 has 16 residues. Deletions cut 7 bases from V and 0 bases from J, with 17 bases between. CDR3 DNA sequence: TGTGCCAGCACCCTGGACAACATCCACAGCACAGATACGCAGTATTTT. It encodes CASTLDNIHSTDTQYF.

The chain joins TRBV18 to TRBJ2-1, with TRBD2 matching over 10 bases. After removal of 3 bases from V and 7 bases from J, the junction contained 6 bases not matched to a gene. The CDR3 spans 15 residues. Per the germline V gene, CDR1 is KGHSH and CDR2 is LQKENI. CDR3 protein: CASSPTAGGPNEQFF. CDR3 nucleotide sequence: TGTGCCAGCTCACCCACAGCGGGAGGGCCGAATGAGCAGTTCTTC.

The chain is built from TRBV27 and TRBJ2-3; D is uncertain. Trimming removed 4 bases at V and 1 base at J, with 18 bases between. The CDR3 loop spans 17 amino acids. Germline assignment: CDR1 MNHEY and CDR2 SMNVEV (reference sequence). CDR3: CASSSPGLRAGTDTQYF. The CDR3 coding sequence is TGTGCCAGCAGTTCGCCGGGCCTTAGGGCGGGCACAGATACGCAGTATTTT.

The chain uses TRBV6-1 and TRBJ2-7; D is possibly TRBD1 or TRBD2 (6 bases each). The CDR3 is 15 amino acids. V lost 4 bases and J lost 3, with 16 bases in between. CDR1 and CDR2 from the germline V gene are MNHNS and SASEGT. CDR3 region: CASSAGWGARYEQYF. In DNA, the CDR3 is TGTGCCAGCAGTGCCGGGTGGGGGGCCCGCTACGAGCAGTACTTC.

Worth noting for this clone: The same CDR3 arises from other DNA sequences in this sample as well. The V call is TRBV6-5, the J call TRBJ2-6; D remains unclear. CDR1 and CDR2 from the germline V gene are MNHEY and SVGAGI. The V end lost 6 bases, the J end lost 1 base, and 4 bases lay between the germline ends. The CDR3 has 13 amino acids. In nucleotides, the CDR3 is TGTGCCAGCAGAACATCTGGGGCCAACGTCCTGACTTTC. It encodes CASRTSGANVLTF.

V and J are TRBV15 and TRBJ2-5; D might be TRBD1 (5 bases). The CDR3 is 15 residues long. Germline CDR1 is LNHNV and CDR2 is YYDKDF (reference sequence). The ends were cut back, 1 base at V and 4 bases at J, with 13 bases in the middle. The CDR3 is CATSRVSGIGETQYF. CDR3 sequence (DNA): TGTGCCACCAGCAGAGTTTCAGGGATAGGAGAGACCCAGTACTTC. Based on the CDR3 plus reference TRBV15 and TRBJ2-5, the full variable domain is DAMVIQNPRYQVTQFGKPVTLSCSQTLNHNVMYWYQQKSSQAPKLLFHYYDKDFNNEADTPDNFQSRRPNTSFCFLDIRSPGLGDTAMYLCATSRVSGIGETQYFGPGTRLLVL.

The chain couples TRBV4-1 to TRBJ1-4, with TRBD1 identical over 9 bases. Trimming took 4 bases from V and 2 from J; bases not matched to a gene: 5. The CDR3 runs 16 residues. Germline CDR1 is MGHRA and CDR2 is YSYEKL. The CDR3 coding sequence is TGCGCCAGCAGCCTACGGACAGGGGCTACTAATGAAAAACTGTTTTTT. This gives the protein CASSLRTGATNEKLFF.

CDR3 bases: TGTGCCAGCAGTGAAGACAGGGGGAATTACAATGAGCAGTTCTTC. Translated: CASSEDRGNYNEQFF. The chain is built from TRBV2 and TRBJ2-1; 8 nucleotides align to TRBD1. The J segment lost 4 bases and the V segment lost 1 base, leaving 3 bases of the junction unmatched. Looked up from germline, CDR1 is SNHLY and CDR2 is FYNNEI. CDR3 length: 15 amino acids.

V is TRBV9 and J is TRBJ1-1; D is unclear. V lost 5 bases and J lost 0, with 17 bases in between. The CDR3 runs 16 residues. Germline V gives CDR1 SGDLS, CDR2 YYNGEE. The CDR3 bases are TGTGCCAGCAGTTTATTGCCTAGTTTAGTGAACACTGAAGCTTTCTTT. Its translation: CASSLLPSLVNTEAFF.

This clone showed up just once. The CDR3 DNA is TGCGCCAGCAGTAAGACAGGGGTCTCCTACGAGCAGTACTTC. This translates into CASSKTGVSYEQYF. The rearrangement joins TRBV10-2 to TRBJ2-7; TRBD1 matches at 8 bases. The trim removed 5 bases at V and 0 bases at J, leaving 3 bases unmatched. CDR1 and CDR2 from the germline V gene are WSHSY and SAAADI. This CDR3 is built from 14 residues.

V gene TRBV11-2 combines with J gene TRBJ2-7, with D tentatively TRBD2 (6 bases). Germline assignment: CDR1 SGHAT and CDR2 FQNNGV. This CDR3 is built from 15 residues. The germline V and J ends were trimmed by 7 bases and 0 bases, with 16 bases remaining between them. In DNA form, the CDR3 reads TGTGCCAGCACCACCACGGGGAGGAGCTCCTACGAGCAGTACTTC. Its protein is CASTTTGRSSYEQYF. Full variable domain (rest looked up from reference TRBV11-2 and TRBJ2-7): EAGVAQSPRYKIIEKRQSVAFWCNPISGHATLYWYQQILGQGPKLLIQFQNNGVVDDSQLPKDRFSAERLKGVDSTLKIQPAKLEDSAVYLCASTTTGRSSYEQYFGPGTRLTVT.

This clone was observed a few times. This rearrangement joins TRBV6-1 to TRBJ1-3; D is undetermined. This CDR3 spans 16 amino acids. With 3 bases removed from V and 0 bases from J, the gap between germline ends came to 12 bases. Germline V lookup: CDR1 MNHNS, CDR2 SASEGT. CDR3 in DNA: TGTGCCAGCAGTGACACGCACAAGTTCTCTGGAAACACCATATATTTT. Its translation: CASSDTHKFSGNTIYF.

The chain joins TRBV4-2 to TRBJ1-4; 7 bases fit TRBD1. The germline V gene has CDR1 LGHNA and CDR2 YNFKEQ. The length of the CDR3 is 14 residues. V lost 4 bases to trimming and J lost 6 bases; unmatched junction nucleotides: 5. CDR3 sequence: CASSLDRGHEKLFF. CDR3 bases: TGTGCCAGCAGCCTCGATAGGGGGCATGAAAAACTGTTTTTT.

The chain links TRBV6-1 to TRBJ2-7; the match to TRBD1 covers 8 bases. This CDR3 is built from 16 residues. The germline gives CDR1 MNHNS, CDR2 SASEGT. Unmatched junction bases numbered 9, after V lost 4 bases and J lost 1 base. CDR3 in DNA: TGTGCCAGCAGTGCCGGACAGGGTGCTTTATCCTACGAGCAGTACTTC. This sequence encodes CASSAGQGALSYEQYF.

Concerning this clone itself: This sample includes further DNA sequences coding for the same CDR3. The chain joins TRBV2 to TRBJ2-7; the D gene is possibly TRBD1 (6 bases). V was clipped by 6 bases and J by 1 base, with 7 bases between them. The germline CDR1 and CDR2 sequences are SNHLY and FYNNEI. The CDR3 is made up of 12 amino acids. The CDR3 DNA reads TGTGCCAGCAGACAGGGTTCCTACGAGCAGTACTTC. It translates to CASRQGSYEQYF.

V and J are TRBV6-4 and TRBJ2-1, with D perhaps matching TRBD1 or TRBD2 (5 bases each). There are 16 residues in the CDR3. The germline gives CDR1 MRHNA, CDR2 SNTAGT. Trimming stripped 6 bases from V and 8 bases from J, with 23 bases between. DNA of the CDR3: TGTGCCAGCAGCCCCGTGAGGGGAAGAAATTCTGATGAGCAGTTCTTC. Encoded protein: CASSPVRGRNSDEQFF.

This chain connects TRBV7-8 to TRBJ2-4, with TRBD1 matching over 7 bases. Germline CDR1 is SGHVS and CDR2 is FQNEAQ. CDR3 length: 17 amino acids. With V trimmed by 5 bases and J by 2 bases, 12 bases remained unmatched. The CDR3 spells CASSVTGFQRPKNIQYF. In DNA, the CDR3 is TGTGCCAGCAGCGTGACAGGGTTTCAGCGGCCCAAAAACATTCAGTACTTC.